The clone carrying this T cell receptor (beta chain) was seen repeatedly, ten times or more. What it binds is not known. From RNA transcripts, TCR beta CDR3 regions were amplified. A first-round RT-PCR of the TCR CDR3 used the HTBI primer set. Using its own MiXCR run on the multiplex PCR reads, TCRdb lists one record per CDR3 protein. The sample yields over 550,000 distinct CDR3 sequences, 16% seen once. This entry comes from a study of T cells in Graves' hyperthyroidism and ophthalmopathy. Study results and caveats: Through a model of 13 V-J features, ophthalmopathy was separated from stable hyperthyroidism. Most clonotypes expanded in thyroid above 0.001 were likewise present in blood.

Clinical symptoms, serum thyroxine, TRAb, thyroid ultrasound and orbital computed tomography informed diagnoses. Germline CDR1 reads MNHEY; CDR2 reads SMNVEV (reference sequence). The CDR3 sequence is 14 residues long. V lost 6 bases, J lost 6 bases, and 8 bases stayed unmatched. The sequence came from a woman younger than 35 with Graves' hyperthyroidism. This sequence joins TRBV27 and TRBJ2-1, with 7 bases identical to TRBD2. Sequencing was done on a sample of blood. In DNA, the CDR3 is TGTGCCAGCAGACCAAGCGGGAAACGCAATGAGCAGTTCTTC. The encoded protein is CASRPSGKRNEQFF.